The 17 T cell receptor beta chains below were found in one sample sequenced in a study of identical twins. TCRdb fed the 5' RACE reads into MiXCR, producing one record per CDR3 protein. The repertoire holds just over 500,000 distinct CDR3 sequences, about 20% seen once, with under 0.95% in the top ten. These same records also appear under a second study, on T cells expressing NK-cell markers.

What was sequenced was CD4+ T cells sorted from blood. The source of these receptors is a woman aged 18-29 years in good health.

The sample holds a few counts of this clonotype. The rearrangement links TRBV24-1 to TRBJ2-3, with TRBD1 matching 7 bases. V shed 3 bases, J shed 8 bases, and the junction held 10 bases outside the gene matches. This CDR3 is 15 amino acids long. In germline, CDR1 is KGHDR, CDR2 SFDVKD. In nucleotides, the CDR3 is TGTGCCACCAGTGATGAGACCCTGACAGGGTTTACGCAGTATTTT. It codes for CATSDETLTGFTQYF.

Ten or more counts support this clonotype. V and J are TRBV6-6 and TRBJ2-1, with D perhaps matching TRBD1 (5 bases). V was clipped by 5 bases and J by 9 bases, with 14 bases between them. Germline V gives CDR1 MNHNY, CDR2 SVGAGI (reference sequence). This CDR3 has 13 residues. CDR3: CASSRLRVGEQFF. The DNA for the CDR3 is TGTGCCAGCAGTCGACTCAGGGTAGGTGAGCAGTTCTTC.

This chain connects TRBV7-2 to TRBJ2-7; D perhaps matches TRBD2 (7 bases). The CDR3 is 16 residues long. Germline V CDR1 and CDR2: SGHTA, FQGNSA. V lost 0 bases to trimming and J lost 2 bases, with 14 bases between them. The chain's CDR3 is CASSLAMRGPPYEQYF. The CDR3 DNA follows: TGTGCCAGCAGCTTAGCGATGCGGGGGCCTCCCTACGAGCAGTACTTC. Supplemented by reference TRBV7-2 and TRBJ2-7, the full variable domain reads GAGVSQSPSNKVTEKGKDVELRCDPISGHTALYWYRQSLGQGLEFLIYFQGNSAPDKSGLPSDRFSAERTGGSVSTLTIQRTQQEDSAVYLCASSLAMRGPPYEQYFGPGTRLTVT.

The genes are TRBV30 and TRBJ2-7; D not certain. V lost 5 bases to trimming and J lost 6 bases, with 11 bases between them. The germline V gene has CDR1 GTSNPN and CDR2 SVGIG (reference sequence). This CDR3 is 11 amino acids long. CDR3 nucleotide sequence: TGTGCCTGGTCCCCACTCCGCGAGCAGTACTTC. It encodes CAWSPLREQYF.

This clonotype was detected many times. The chain carries TRBV20-1 and TRBJ1-6; TRBD1 agrees at 7 bases. Germline-derived CDR1 and CDR2 are DFQATT and SNEGSKA (reference sequence). The CDR3 totals 14 residues. The ends lost 6 bases at V and 5 bases at J; junction bases unmatched: 7. The CDR3: CSAKMGTDNSPLHF. In DNA form, the CDR3 reads TGCAGTGCCAAAATGGGGACAGATAATTCACCCCTCCACTTT.

V usage is TRBV25-1 and J usage is TRBJ2-5; TRBD2 is a possible D gene (6 bases). The germline gives CDR1 MGHDK, CDR2 SYGVNS. The CDR3 is 13 amino acids. Trimming removed 6 bases from V and 4 bases from J, with 12 bases in between. CDR3 sequence (DNA): TGTGCCAGCAGGGGTGGGGGACTAGAGACCCAGTACTTC. Protein sequence: CASRGGGLETQYF. Complete variable domain (other parts from reference TRBV25-1 and TRBJ2-5): EADIYQTPRYLVIGTGKKITLECSQTMGHDKMYWYQQDPGMELHLIHYSYGVNSTEKGDLSSESTVSRIRTEHFPLTLESARPSHTSQYLCASRGGGLETQYFGPGTRLLVL.

The rearrangement links TRBV6-1 to TRBJ2-1; 14 nucleotides agree with TRBD2. Losses at the gene ends were 5 bases for V and 6 bases for J; bases not matched to a gene: 3. CDR1 and CDR2 from the germline V gene are MNHNS and SASEGT. The CDR3 is made up of 15 amino acids. Here the CDR3 DNA reads TGTGCCAGCAGTCCGGGACTAGCGGGAGTCAATGAGCAGTTCTTC. Residues: CASSPGLAGVNEQFF.

The chain joins TRBV6-5 to TRBJ2-5; weak D call: TRBD1 (5 bases). V was trimmed by 2 bases and J by 4 bases, leaving 17 bases between them. This CDR3 has 16 amino acids. The germline V gene encodes CDR1 MNHEY and CDR2 SVGAGI. CDR3 DNA sequence: TGTGCCAGCAGTTACGAGGCTAGGGGCAAGGGAGAGACCCAGTACTTC. Amino acid sequence: CASSYEARGKGETQYF.

This clonotype was observed a handful of times. The chain couples TRBV27 to TRBJ2-7, with D unresolved. The CDR3 totals 12 residues. V was cut by 3 bases and J by 3 bases, with 6 bases left in between. The germline gives CDR1 MNHEY, CDR2 SMNVEV (reference sequence). Here the CDR3 DNA reads TGTGCCAGCAGTTTGAGGTACTACGAGCAGTACTTC. Translation: CASSLRYYEQYF.

The V call is TRBV7-9, the J call TRBJ2-3, with a possible D match to TRBD2 (6 bases). The CDR3 is made up of 15 amino acids. Germline loops: CDR1 SEHNR, CDR2 FQNEAQ (reference sequence). V lost 5 bases to trimming and J lost 4 bases, with 16 bases between them. The CDR3 DNA is TGTGCCAGCAGCCCAAGTGGGGGGATCGCAGATACGCAGTATTTT. Amino acids: CASSPSGGIADTQYF.

This clonotype has more than one count but fewer than ten. The chain joins TRBV10-3 to TRBJ2-3; D perhaps matches TRBD2 (6 bases). Germline assignment: CDR1 ENHRY and CDR2 SYGVKD. V shed 6 bases and J shed 0 bases, with 10 bases lying between them. CDR3 length equals 14 residues. CDR3 sequence reads: CAISLGGSTDTQYF. In nucleotides, the CDR3 is TGTGCCATCAGCCTCGGGGGAAGCACAGATACGCAGTATTTT.

The DNA of the CDR3 is TGCGCCAGCAGCTTTACCCGAGAGGAGACCCAGTACTTC. It translates to CASSFTREETQYF. The chain couples TRBV5-1 to TRBJ2-5; D is ambiguous. Germline CDR1 SGHRS, CDR2 YFSETQ. The CDR3 length is 13 residues. Between the trimmed V and J ends, which lost 2 bases and 5 bases, there was a span of 10 bases.

The chain joins TRBV27 to TRBJ2-7, with D uncertain. This CDR3 is 14 amino acids long. Germline CDR1 and CDR2: MNHEY and SMNVEV (reference sequence). V was pared by 10 bases and J by 0 bases, with 16 bases between. The CDR3 reads CANSPHGISYEQYF. For the CDR3, the DNA is TGTGCCAACAGCCCACATGGAATCTCCTACGAGCAGTACTTC.

The chain joins TRBV18 to TRBJ1-2; possibly TRBD1 for D (5 bases). V shed 3 bases and J shed 8 bases, with 16 bases lying between them. From germline, CDR1 is KGHSH and CDR2 LQKENI. The length of the CDR3 is 14 residues. The CDR3 nucleotides are TGTGCCAGCTCACCCGAGGGACTGCCCCACGGCTACACCTTC. This codes for CASSPEGLPHGYTF.

The chain carries TRBV9 and TRBJ2-3, with 10 bases identical to TRBD2. With 4 bases clipped from V and 7 bases from J, the junction kept 9 bases outside the gene matches. The CDR3 spans 15 residues. Germline V gene lookup returns CDR1 SGDLS and CDR2 YYNGEE. The DNA of the CDR3 is TGTGCCAGCAGCCCGACGGGGACTAGCGAAAATACGCAGTATTTT. Its translation is CASSPTGTSENTQYF.

This clonotype has only a few counts. The V and J genes are TRBV9 and TRBJ1-1; no definite D call. CDR1 and CDR2 (germline): SGDLS, YYNGEE. CDR3 length: 15 amino acids. With 4 bases removed from V and 2 bases from J, the gap between germline ends came to 15 bases. This CDR3 reads CASSPHPWVNTEAFF. In nucleotides, the CDR3 is TGTGCCAGCAGCCCCCACCCGTGGGTAAACACTGAAGCTTTCTTT.

The chain employs TRBV29-1 and TRBJ2-1; 7 bases agree with TRBD2. CDR1 and CDR2 from the germline V gene are SQVTM and ANQGSEA. V lost 5 bases, J lost 2 bases, and 6 bases stayed unmatched. This CDR3 spans 14 amino acids. The CDR3 region is CSVSGGGAYNEQFF. The DNA for the CDR3 is TGCAGCGTTTCGGGCGGGGGAGCCTACAATGAGCAGTTCTTC.